This T cell receptor beta chain was observed in a study of cytomegalovirus exposure and HLA in healthy donors. This CDR3 is built from 20 residues. Trimming cost V 4 bases and J 1 base; bases outside gene matches: 12. CDR1 and CDR2 from the germline V gene are PRHDT and FYEKMQ (reference sequence). Both 60 Vbeta primers and 13 Jbeta primers went into the PCR. Clones were read by immunoSEQ multiplex PCR, and TCRdb kept only the in-frame ones, dropping some. Among 90,000 or so clones listed, around 74% were seen once. Study-wide results and caveats: Overall, roughly 150 TCR beta chains were annotated as cytomegalovirus-associated. The study had only CMV serostatus as immune exposure information.

About this clone itself: Its antigen is as yet unknown.

Material: PBMCs. The source is a man aged 25 to 40 in good health and CMV-seropositive. This sequence joins TRBV13 and TRBJ2-1, with 14 nucleotides matching TRBD2. The CDR3 here is CASSYDPGLAGVRSYNEQFF. CDR3 nucleotides: TGTGCCAGCAGCTACGACCCGGGACTAGCGGGGGTTCGGTCCTACAATGAGCAGTTCTTC.